Presented here are 24 T cell receptor beta chains from one specimen sequenced in a study of control samples from healthy donors and cancer patients. TCRdb keeps only in-frame clones here, not all; method: immunoSEQ multiplex PCR. The repertoire holds over 150,000 clones, with 94% as singletons. What was sequenced was blood. These receptors were obtained from a young woman in good health.

The chain carries TRBV13 and TRBJ2-3; TRBD2 matches at 11 bases. V was pared by 4 bases and J by 2 bases, with 2 bases of the junction left unmatched. Germline V CDR1 and CDR2: PRHDT, FYEKMQ (reference sequence). The length of the CDR3 is 15 residues. The CDR3 protein is CASSSSGGSTDTQYF. DNA of the CDR3: TGTGCCAGCAGCTCTAGCGGGGGGTCCACAGATACGCAGTATTTT.

The chain recombines TRBV11-2 with TRBJ1-2, with TRBD1 as a possible D gene (5 bases). V lost 5 bases and J 8 bases, leaving 12 bases between the germline ends. The CDR3 consists of 12 residues. CDR1 is SGHAT, CDR2 FQNNGV, per germline. Written as DNA, the CDR3 is TGTGCCAGCAGCCCTCCCGGGGCGGGCTACACCTTC. Its translation is CASSPPGAGYTF.

The rearrangement uses TRBV2 and TRBJ2-7; 8 bases line up with TRBD1. The CDR3 is 14 residues long. Germline CDR1 SNHLY, CDR2 FYNNEI. The J segment lost 0 bases and the V segment lost 10 bases, leaving 8 bases of the junction unmatched. Here the CDR3 reads CATSRDRNSYEQYF. CDR3 in DNA: TGTGCCACCAGCCGGGACAGGAACTCCTACGAGCAGTACTTC.

This sequence joins TRBV29-1 and TRBJ1-5; the D gene is possibly TRBD1 (5 bases). Looked up from germline, CDR1 is SQVTM and CDR2 is ANQGSEA. The CDR3 is 13 residues long. The V end lost 7 bases, the J end lost 5 bases, and 15 bases lay between the germline ends. As DNA, the CDR3 is TGCAGCGCAGTTGAGGGGTACGATCAGCCCCAGCATTTT. This gives the protein CSAVEGYDQPQHF.

The chain links TRBV2 to TRBJ2-7; 7 bases line up with TRBD2. This CDR3 has 14 amino acids. Germline loops: CDR1 SNHLY, CDR2 FYNNEI. V was pared by 3 bases and J by 2 bases, with 4 bases of the junction left unmatched. In DNA form, the CDR3 reads TGTGCCAGCAGTGACCGCGGGGGACCCTACGAGCAGTACTTC. This codes for CASSDRGGPYEQYF.

The genes are TRBV13 and TRBJ1-5, with a possible D match to TRBD1 (5 bases). The germline V gene encodes CDR1 PRHDT and CDR2 FYEKMQ (reference sequence). CDR3 size: 14 residues. The V and J ends lost 5 bases and 4 bases respectively, with 12 bases between them. The CDR3 region has the DNA TGTGCCAGCAGCCAAGGCCCAGGGAATCAGCCCCAGCATTTT. Amino acid sequence: CASSQGPGNQPQHF.

The chain uses TRBV29-1 and TRBJ1-2; D gene uncertain. The CDR3 length is 12 residues. Germline CDR1 and CDR2: SQVTM and ANQGSEA. The V gene lost 7 bases and the J gene lost 2 bases, with 11 bases spanning the gap. This CDR3 is CSGGGGNYGYTF. In DNA, the CDR3 is TGCAGCGGGGGTGGTGGAAACTATGGCTACACCTTC.

This sequence joins TRBV5-4 and TRBJ1-2; D is perhaps TRBD1 (6 bases). Between the trimmed V and J ends, which lost 0 bases and 4 bases, there was a span of 10 bases. The germline CDR1 and CDR2 sequences are SGHNT and YYREEE (reference sequence). The CDR3 runs 14 residues. The CDR3 nucleotides read TGTGCCAGCAGCTTGGAAAACAGGGTCTATGGCTACACCTTC. It specifies CASSLENRVYGYTF.

The chain uses TRBV20-1 and TRBJ1-2, with D possibly being TRBD1 (6 bases). The germline gives CDR1 DFQATT, CDR2 SNEGSKA (reference sequence). CDR3 size: 11 residues. V was trimmed by 6 bases and J by 6 bases, leaving 11 bases between them. For the CDR3, the DNA is TGCAGTGCGAAGCCAGGGGATGGCTACACCTTC. Translated, it gives CSAKPGDGYTF.

This chain uses TRBV20-1 with TRBJ2-3; 7 positions match TRBD2. The length of the CDR3 is 15 residues. After removal of 3 bases from V and 2 bases from J, the junction contained 8 bases not matched to a gene. CDR1 is DFQATT, CDR2 SNEGSKA, per germline (reference sequence). The DNA of the CDR3 is TGCAGTGCTAGTGACGGCGGGAGTCCCACAGATACGCAGTATTTT. Its translation is CSASDGGSPTDTQYF.

This chain links TRBV20-1 with TRBJ2-1, with no clear D. V was pared by 3 bases and J by 3 bases, with 9 bases between. Germline V gene lookup returns CDR1 DFQATT and CDR2 SNEGSKA (reference sequence). This CDR3 contains 13 residues. CDR3 sequence: CSASGLFYNEQFF. In DNA, the CDR3 is TGCAGTGCTAGTGGTCTCTTCTACAATGAGCAGTTCTTC.

This clone has only one observation. The chain employs TRBV11-3 and TRBJ2-1; 8 bases are shared with TRBD2. Per the germline V gene, CDR1 is SGHNT and CDR2 is YENEEA. Trimming removed 1 base from V and 7 bases from J; junction bases left unmatched: 3. The CDR3 has 14 residues. The CDR3 DNA sequence: TGTGCCAGCAGCTTAGTGGGACTAGTAAATGAGCAGTTCTTC. Protein sequence: CASSLVGLVNEQFF. Variable domain in full (rest from reference TRBV11-3 and TRBJ2-1): EAGVVQSPRYKIIEKKQPVAFWCNPISGHNTLYWYLQNLGQGPELLIRYENEEAVDDSQLPKDRFSAERLKGVDSTLKIQPAELGDSAVYLCASSLVGLVNEQFFGPGTRLTVL.

This rearrangement joins TRBV11-2 to TRBJ1-2; no firm D call. V was shortened by 4 bases and J by 3 bases, with 6 bases between the two germline ends. There are 12 residues in the CDR3. Germline V gene sequence: CDR1 SGHAT, CDR2 FQNNGV. DNA of the CDR3: TGTGCCAGCAGCTCTGGAGACTATGGCTACACCTTC. Translation: CASSSGDYGYTF.

This clone appeared a single time. This chain connects TRBV24-1 to TRBJ1-2; 7 bases match TRBD1. The germline gives CDR1 KGHDR, CDR2 SFDVKD. Trimming removed 4 bases from V and 3 bases from J; junction bases left unmatched: 7. This CDR3 is 15 amino acids long. Here the CDR3 reads CATSEGGSLHYGYTF. For the CDR3, the DNA is TGTGCCACCAGTGAAGGGGGCAGTCTTCACTATGGCTACACCTTC.

The chain has TRBV5-8 and TRBJ1-3; D remains ambiguous. This CDR3 has 16 amino acids. Germline V lookup: CDR1 SGHTS, CDR2 YDEGEE. V shed 4 bases and J shed 0 bases, with 14 bases lying between them. This CDR3 is CASSPPGRHSGNTIYF. CDR3 nucleotide sequence: TGTGCCAGCAGCCCCCCGGGCCGCCACTCTGGAAACACCATATATTTT.

This rearrangement joins TRBV24-1 to TRBJ2-3; weak D call: TRBD1 (6 bases). CDR3 size: 15 residues. Trimming shortened V by 6 bases and J by 2 bases, and 14 bases separated the two germline ends. Germline values: CDR1 KGHDR, CDR2 SFDVKD. Here the CDR3 DNA reads TGTGCCACCAGTCCGACAGGCACTTACACAGATACGCAGTATTTT. Its protein product is CATSPTGTYTDTQYF.

This rearrangement joins TRBV9 to TRBJ1-4; a possible D gene is TRBD1 (6 bases). Germline-derived CDR1 and CDR2 are SGDLS and YYNGEE. The CDR3 runs to 14 residues. V was cut by 5 bases and J by 7 bases, with 15 bases left in between. In DNA form, the CDR3 reads TGTGCCAGCAGAATAGGGGGGCGAGGTGAAAAACTGTTTTTT. It yields the protein CASRIGGRGEKLFF.

The chain links TRBV3-1 (or the pseudogene TRBV3-2) to TRBJ1-1; 7 nucleotides agree with TRBD1. Germline-derived CDR1 and CDR2 are LGHDT and YNNKEL (reference sequence). V lost 3 bases to trimming and J lost 4 bases; unmatched junction nucleotides: 5. The CDR3 runs 14 residues. CDR3 bases: TGTGCCAGCAGCCATAGAACAGGGGTCACTGAAGCTTTCTTT. Amino acids: CASSHRTGVTEAFF.

CDR3 sequence reads: CASSVHAQSEKLFF. CDR3 nucleotides: TGTGCCAGCAGCGTCCACGCTCAAAGTGAAAAACTGTTTTTT. This sequence joins TRBV9 and TRBJ1-4; D is uncertain. The CDR3 is 14 residues long. Germline values: CDR1 SGDLS, CDR2 YYNGEE. Trimming left V 2 bases short and J 7 bases short, with 12 bases between.

The CDR3 reads CASSYKAGGGNTIYF. The CDR3 nucleotides read TGTGCCAGCAGTTATAAGGCAGGGGGTGGAAACACCATATATTTT. V usage is TRBV6-5 and J usage is TRBJ1-3, with 7 bases matching TRBD1. The germline gives CDR1 MNHEY, CDR2 SVGAGI. The CDR3 runs to 15 residues. V gave up 3 bases and J gave up 3 bases; unmatched junction bases: 5.

This sequence joins TRBV7-2 and TRBJ1-1; D not certain. Germline loops: CDR1 SGHTA, CDR2 FQGNSA. V lost 3 bases and J 5 bases, leaving 16 bases between the germline ends. The length of the CDR3 is 15 residues. CDR3 region: CASSFHRVLRTEAFF. The DNA for the CDR3 is TGTGCCAGCAGCTTTCACCGGGTCTTGAGGACTGAAGCTTTCTTT.

This clone occurred once. This chain uses TRBV11-2 with TRBJ2-7, with TRBD2 identical over 10 bases. The CDR3 is 14 amino acids. Germline lookup yields CDR1 SGHAT and CDR2 FQNNGV. With 5 bases clipped from V and 5 bases from J, the junction kept 6 bases outside the gene matches. Written as DNA, the CDR3 is TGTGCCAGCAGCCCCGAAGCGGGAGGGAACGAGCAGTACTTC. Translating it yields CASSPEAGGNEQYF.

This chain joins TRBV13 and TRBJ2-7; the D is unclear. The germline CDR1 and CDR2 sequences are PRHDT and FYEKMQ (reference sequence). Deletions cut 5 bases from V and 2 bases from J, with 10 bases between. This CDR3 region has 13 residues. The CDR3 DNA is TGTGCCAGCAGCCCCCGACTTCCCTACGAGCAGTACTTC. Amino acid sequence: CASSPRLPYEQYF.

This chain links TRBV27 with TRBJ2-3, with no clear D. The ends were cut back, 2 bases at V and 2 bases at J, with 11 bases in the middle. The V gene's germline CDR1 is MNHEY and CDR2 SMNVEV (reference sequence). The CDR3 contains 15 residues. For the CDR3, the DNA is TGTGCCAGCAGTTTAGGAGCACCCCACACAGATACGCAGTATTTT. Encoded protein: CASSLGAPHTDTQYF.